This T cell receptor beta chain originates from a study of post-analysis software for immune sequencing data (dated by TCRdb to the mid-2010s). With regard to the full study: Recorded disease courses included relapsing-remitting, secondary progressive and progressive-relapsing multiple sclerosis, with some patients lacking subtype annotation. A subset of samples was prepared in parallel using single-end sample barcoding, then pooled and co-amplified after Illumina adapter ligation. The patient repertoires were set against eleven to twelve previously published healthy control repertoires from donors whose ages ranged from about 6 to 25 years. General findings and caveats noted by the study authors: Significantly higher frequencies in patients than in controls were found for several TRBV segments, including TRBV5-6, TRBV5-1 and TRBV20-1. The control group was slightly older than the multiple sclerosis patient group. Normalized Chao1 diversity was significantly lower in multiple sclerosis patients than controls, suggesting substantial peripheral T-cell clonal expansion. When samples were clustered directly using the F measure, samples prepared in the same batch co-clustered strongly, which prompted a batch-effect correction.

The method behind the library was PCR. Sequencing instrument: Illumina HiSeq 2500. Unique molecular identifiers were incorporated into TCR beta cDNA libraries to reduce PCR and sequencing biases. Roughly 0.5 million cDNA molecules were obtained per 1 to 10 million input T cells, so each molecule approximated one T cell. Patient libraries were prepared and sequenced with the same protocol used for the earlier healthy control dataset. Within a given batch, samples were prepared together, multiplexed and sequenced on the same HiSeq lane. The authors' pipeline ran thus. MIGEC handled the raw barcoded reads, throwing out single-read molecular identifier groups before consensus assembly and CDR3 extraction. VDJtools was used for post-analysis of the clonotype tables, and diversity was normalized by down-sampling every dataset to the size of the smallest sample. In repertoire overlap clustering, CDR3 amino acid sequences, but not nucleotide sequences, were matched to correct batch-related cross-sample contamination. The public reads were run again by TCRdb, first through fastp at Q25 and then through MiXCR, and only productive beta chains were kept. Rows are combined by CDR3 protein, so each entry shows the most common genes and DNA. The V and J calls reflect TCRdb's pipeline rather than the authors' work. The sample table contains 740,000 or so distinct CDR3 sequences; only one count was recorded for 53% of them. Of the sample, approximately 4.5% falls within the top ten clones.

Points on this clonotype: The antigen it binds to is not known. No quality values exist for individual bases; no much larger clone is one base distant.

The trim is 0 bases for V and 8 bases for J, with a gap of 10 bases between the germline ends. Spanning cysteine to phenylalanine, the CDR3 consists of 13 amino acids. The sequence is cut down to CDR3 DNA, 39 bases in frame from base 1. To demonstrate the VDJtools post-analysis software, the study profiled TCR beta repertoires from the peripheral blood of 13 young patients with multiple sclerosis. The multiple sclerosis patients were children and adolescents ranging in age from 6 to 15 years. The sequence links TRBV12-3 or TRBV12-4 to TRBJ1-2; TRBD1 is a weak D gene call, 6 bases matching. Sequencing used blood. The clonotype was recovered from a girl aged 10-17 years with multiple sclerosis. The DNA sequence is TGTGCCAGCAGTTTAGCCTACAGGGACGGCTACACCTTC. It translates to CASSLAYRDGYTF.